This T cell receptor (beta chain) came from a study of blood T cell repertoires in COVID-19. Study information: T cells, B-cell-depleted T cells, or PBMCs supplied cDNA or gDNA.

This CDR3 is built from 16 residues. Germline values: CDR1 LGHNA, CDR2 YNFKEQ. Trimming stripped 0 bases from V and 2 bases from J, with 11 bases between. Source study methods: Researchers report that nucleated cell counts were estimated from reference gene primer amplification. Libraries were prepared by immunoSEQ multiplex PCR; TCRdb keeps only in-frame clonotypes and omits some of them. V and J calls plus clone size are reproduced from that table; the DNA served to infer D and trimming. The data hold some 460,000 clones, with 80% to 90% observed a single time. The TCR comes from a woman younger than 45 with acute or convalescent COVID-19. The chain combines TRBV4-2 with TRBJ1-5; D is perhaps TRBD1 (6 bases). The specimen was peripheral blood. DNA of the CDR3: TGTGCCAGCAGCCAAGATCGCAGGGGCGGCAATCAGCCCCAGCATTTT. Amino acid sequence: CASSQDRRGGNQPQHF.